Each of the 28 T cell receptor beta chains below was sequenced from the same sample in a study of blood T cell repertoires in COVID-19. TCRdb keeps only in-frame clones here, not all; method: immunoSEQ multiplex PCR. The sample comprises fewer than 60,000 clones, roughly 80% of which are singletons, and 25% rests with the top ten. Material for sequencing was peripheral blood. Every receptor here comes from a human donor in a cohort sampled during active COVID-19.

The CDR3 region has the DNA TGTGCCAGCTGCGGACTAGCGGGAGCCGCCGGCGGCGGGGAGCTGTTTTTT. This gives the protein CASCGLAGAAGGGELFF. The V and J genes are TRBV3-1 (or the pseudogene TRBV3-2) and TRBJ2-2; 13 positions match TRBD2. V gave up 8 bases and J gave up 7 bases; unmatched junction bases: 13. The germline V gene encodes CDR1 LGHDT and CDR2 YNNKEL (reference sequence). The CDR3 is made up of 17 amino acids.

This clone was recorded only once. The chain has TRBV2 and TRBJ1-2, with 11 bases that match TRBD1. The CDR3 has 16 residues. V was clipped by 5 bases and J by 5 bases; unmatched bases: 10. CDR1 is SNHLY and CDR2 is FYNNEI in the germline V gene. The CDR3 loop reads CASSSDRGPYFYGYTF. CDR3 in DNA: TGTGCCAGCAGTTCGGACAGGGGGCCGTACTTTTATGGCTACACCTTC.

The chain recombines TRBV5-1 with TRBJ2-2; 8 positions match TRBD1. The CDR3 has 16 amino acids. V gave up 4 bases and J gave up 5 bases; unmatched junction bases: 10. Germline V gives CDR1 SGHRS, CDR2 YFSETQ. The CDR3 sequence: CASSPRTGIGTGELFF. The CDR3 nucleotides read TGCGCCAGCAGCCCTCGGACAGGGATCGGTACCGGGGAGCTGTTTTTT. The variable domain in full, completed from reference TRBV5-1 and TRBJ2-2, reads KAGVTQTPRYLIKTRGQQVTLSCSPISGHRSVSWYQQTPGQGLQFLFEYFSETQRNKGNFPGRFSGRQFSNSRSEMNVSTLELGDSALYLCASSPRTGIGTGELFFGEGSRLTVL.

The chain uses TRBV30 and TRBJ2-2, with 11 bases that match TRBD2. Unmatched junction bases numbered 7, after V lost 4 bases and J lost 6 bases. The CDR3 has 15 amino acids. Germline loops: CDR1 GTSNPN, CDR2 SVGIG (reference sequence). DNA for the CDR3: TGTGCCTGGACGAGACTAGCGGGATCCCCCGGGGAGCTGTTTTTT. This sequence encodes CAWTRLAGSPGELFF. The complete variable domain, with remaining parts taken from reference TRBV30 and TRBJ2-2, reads SQTIHQWPATLVQPVGSPLSLECTVEGTSNPNLYWYRQAAGRGLQLLFYSVGIGQISSEVPQNLSASRPQDRQFILSSKKLLLSDSGFYLCAWTRLAGSPGELFFGEGSRLTVL.

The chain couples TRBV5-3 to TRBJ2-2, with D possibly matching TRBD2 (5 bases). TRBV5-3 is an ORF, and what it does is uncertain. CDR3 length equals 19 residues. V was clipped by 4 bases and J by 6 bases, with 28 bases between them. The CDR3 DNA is TGTGCCAGAAGCCACCGGAAGGAGCGGAGGATAGTGGATGCCGGGGAGCTGTTTTTT. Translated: CARSHRKERRIVDAGELFF.

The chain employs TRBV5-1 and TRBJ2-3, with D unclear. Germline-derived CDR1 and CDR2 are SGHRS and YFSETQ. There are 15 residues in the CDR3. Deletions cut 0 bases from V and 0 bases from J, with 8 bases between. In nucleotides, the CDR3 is TGCGCCAGCAGCTTGGTTGCGACTAGCACAGATACGCAGTATTTT. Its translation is CASSLVATSTDTQYF.

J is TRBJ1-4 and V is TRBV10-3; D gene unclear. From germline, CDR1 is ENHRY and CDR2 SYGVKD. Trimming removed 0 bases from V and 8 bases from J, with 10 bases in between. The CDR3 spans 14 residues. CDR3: CAISESRSEEKLFF. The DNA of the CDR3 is TGTGCCATCAGTGAGTCGAGGTCGGAAGAAAAACTGTTTTTT.

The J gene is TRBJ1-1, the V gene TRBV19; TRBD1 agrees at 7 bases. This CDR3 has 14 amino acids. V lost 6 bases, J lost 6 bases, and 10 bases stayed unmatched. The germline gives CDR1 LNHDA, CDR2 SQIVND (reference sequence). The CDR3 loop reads CASRTGRVMAEAFF. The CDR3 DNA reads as TGTGCCAGTAGGACAGGGAGAGTTATGGCTGAAGCTTTCTTT.

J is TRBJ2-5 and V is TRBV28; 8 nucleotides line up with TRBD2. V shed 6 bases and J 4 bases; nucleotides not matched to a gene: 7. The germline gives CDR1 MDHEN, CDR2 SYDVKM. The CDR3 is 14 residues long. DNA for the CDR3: TGTGCCAGCAGGCCAAGTCTAGCGGGAGAGACCCAGTACTTC. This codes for CASRPSLAGETQYF.

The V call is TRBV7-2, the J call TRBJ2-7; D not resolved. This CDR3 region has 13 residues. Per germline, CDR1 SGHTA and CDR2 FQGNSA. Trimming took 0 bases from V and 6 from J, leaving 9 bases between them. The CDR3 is CASSLAILLEQYF. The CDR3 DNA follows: TGTGCCAGCAGCTTAGCCATACTTCTCGAGCAGTACTTC.

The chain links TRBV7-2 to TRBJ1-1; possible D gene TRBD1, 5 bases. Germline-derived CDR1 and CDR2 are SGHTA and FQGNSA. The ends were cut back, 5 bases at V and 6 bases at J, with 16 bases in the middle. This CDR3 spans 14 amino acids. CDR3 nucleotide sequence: TGTGCCAGCAGCCCCCGCGGCAGGGTCCCTGAAGCTTTCTTT. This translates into CASSPRGRVPEAFF.

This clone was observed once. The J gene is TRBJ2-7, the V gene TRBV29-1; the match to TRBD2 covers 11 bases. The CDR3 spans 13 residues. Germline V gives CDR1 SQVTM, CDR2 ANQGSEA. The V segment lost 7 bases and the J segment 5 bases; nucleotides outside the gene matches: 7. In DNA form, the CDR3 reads TGCAGCGCCCATAGCGGGAGGGCGGACGAGCAGTACTTC. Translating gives CSAHSGRADEQYF.

The CDR3 sequence: CASSSRTGPGNTIYF. CDR3 sequence (DNA): TGTGCCAGCAGCTCTCGGACAGGTCCTGGAAACACCATATATTTT. The gene calls are TRBV11-3 and TRBJ1-3, with 7 nucleotides matching TRBD1. This CDR3 contains 15 residues. CDR1 SGHNT and CDR2 YENEEA come from the germline V gene. After removal of 4 bases from V and 2 bases from J, the junction contained 5 bases not matched to a gene.

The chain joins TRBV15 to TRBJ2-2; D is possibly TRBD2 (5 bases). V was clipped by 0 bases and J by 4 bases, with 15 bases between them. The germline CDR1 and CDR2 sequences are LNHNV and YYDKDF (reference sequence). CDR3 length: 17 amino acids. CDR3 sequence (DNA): TGTGCCACCAGCAGAGATACCGGGATTACGGGCACCGGGGAGCTGTTTTTT. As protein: CATSRDTGITGTGELFF.

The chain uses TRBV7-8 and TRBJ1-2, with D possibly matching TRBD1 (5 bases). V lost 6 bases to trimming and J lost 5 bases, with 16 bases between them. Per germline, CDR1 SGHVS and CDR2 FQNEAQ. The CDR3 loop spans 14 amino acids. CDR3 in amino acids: CASSTQGPRYGYTF. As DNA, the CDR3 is TGTGCCAGCAGTACTCAGGGTCCTCGTTATGGCTACACCTTC.

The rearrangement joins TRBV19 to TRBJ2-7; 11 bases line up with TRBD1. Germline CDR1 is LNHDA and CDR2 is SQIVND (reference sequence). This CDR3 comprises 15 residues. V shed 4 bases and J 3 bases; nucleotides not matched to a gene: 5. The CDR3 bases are TGTGCCAGTAGTACCTCCGGGACAGGGGGCTACGAGCAGTACTTC. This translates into CASSTSGTGGYEQYF.

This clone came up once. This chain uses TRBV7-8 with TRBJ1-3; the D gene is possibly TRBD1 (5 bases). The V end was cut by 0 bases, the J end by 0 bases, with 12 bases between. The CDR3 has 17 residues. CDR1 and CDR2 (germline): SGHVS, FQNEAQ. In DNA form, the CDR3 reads TGTGCCAGCAGCTTAGCGGTCAGGGTTATCTCTGGAAACACCATATATTTT. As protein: CASSLAVRVISGNTIYF.

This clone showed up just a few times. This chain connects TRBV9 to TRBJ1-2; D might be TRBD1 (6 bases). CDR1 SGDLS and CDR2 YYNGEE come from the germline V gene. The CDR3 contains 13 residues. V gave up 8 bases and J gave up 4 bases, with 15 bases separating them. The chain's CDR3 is CASTPGQFYGYTF. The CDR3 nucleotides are TGTGCCAGTACGCCAGGACAGTTCTATGGCTACACCTTC.

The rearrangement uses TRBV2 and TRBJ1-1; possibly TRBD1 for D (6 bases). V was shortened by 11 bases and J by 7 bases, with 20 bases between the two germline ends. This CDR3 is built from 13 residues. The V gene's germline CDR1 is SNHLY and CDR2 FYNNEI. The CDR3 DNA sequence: TGTGCCGGCCGGGACACCCGGTGGGGTGAAGCTTTCTTT. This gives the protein CAGRDTRWGEAFF.

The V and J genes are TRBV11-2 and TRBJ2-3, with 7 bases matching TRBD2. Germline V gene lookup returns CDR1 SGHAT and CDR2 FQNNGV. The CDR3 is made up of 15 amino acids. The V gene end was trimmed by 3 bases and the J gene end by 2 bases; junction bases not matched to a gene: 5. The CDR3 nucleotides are TGTGCCAGCAGCTTTGTAGCGGGCCCCACAGATACGCAGTATTTT. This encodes CASSFVAGPTDTQYF.

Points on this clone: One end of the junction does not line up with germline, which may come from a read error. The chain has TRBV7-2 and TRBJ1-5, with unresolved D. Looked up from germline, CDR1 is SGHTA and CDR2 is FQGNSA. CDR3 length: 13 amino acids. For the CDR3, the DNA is TGTGCCGGCAGCTTCGGGGTCGGGCAGCCCCAGCATTTT. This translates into CAGSFGVGQPQHF.

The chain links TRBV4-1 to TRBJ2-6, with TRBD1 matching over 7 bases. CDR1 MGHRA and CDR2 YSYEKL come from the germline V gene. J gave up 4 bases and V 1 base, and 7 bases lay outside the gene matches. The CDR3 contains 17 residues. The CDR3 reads CASSQGLQGSGANVLTF. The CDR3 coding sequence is TGCGCCAGCAGCCAAGGTCTACAGGGGTCGGGGGCCAACGTCCTGACTTTC.

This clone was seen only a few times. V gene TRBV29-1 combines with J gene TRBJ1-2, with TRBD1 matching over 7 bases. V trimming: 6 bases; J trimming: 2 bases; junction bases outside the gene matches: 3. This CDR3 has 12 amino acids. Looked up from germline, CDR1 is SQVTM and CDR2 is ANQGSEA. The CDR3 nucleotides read TGCAGCGTAACAGGGGCGAACTATGGCTACACCTTC. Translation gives CSVTGANYGYTF.

This CDR3 reads CASISGSGRGTDTQYF. CDR3 bases: TGTGCCAGCATAAGCGGAAGCGGGAGGGGCACAGATACGCAGTATTTT. This chain joins TRBV6-6 and TRBJ2-3, with 10 bases that match TRBD2. CDR3 size: 16 residues. Germline CDR1 reads MNHNY; CDR2 reads SVGAGI (reference sequence). J gave up 1 base and V 7 bases, and 8 bases lay outside the gene matches.

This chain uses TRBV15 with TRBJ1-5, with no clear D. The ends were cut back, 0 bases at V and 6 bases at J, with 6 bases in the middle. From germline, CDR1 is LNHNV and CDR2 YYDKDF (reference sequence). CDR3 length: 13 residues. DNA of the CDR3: TGTGCCACCAGCAGAGATGTCAGTCAGCCCCAGCATTTT. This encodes CATSRDVSQPQHF.

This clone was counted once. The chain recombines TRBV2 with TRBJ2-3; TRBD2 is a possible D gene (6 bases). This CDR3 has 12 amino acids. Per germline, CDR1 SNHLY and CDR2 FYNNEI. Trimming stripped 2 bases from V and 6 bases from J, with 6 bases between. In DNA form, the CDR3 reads TGTGCCAGCAGTGAAAGCGGGGATACGCAGTATTTT. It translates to CASSESGDTQYF.

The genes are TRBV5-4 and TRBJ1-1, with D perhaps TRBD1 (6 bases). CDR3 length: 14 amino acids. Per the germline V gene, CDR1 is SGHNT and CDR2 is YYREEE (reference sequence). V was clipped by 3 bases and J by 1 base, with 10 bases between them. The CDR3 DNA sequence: TGTGCCAGCAGCTGGACAGCCTCGAACACTGAAGCTTTCTTT. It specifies CASSWTASNTEAFF.

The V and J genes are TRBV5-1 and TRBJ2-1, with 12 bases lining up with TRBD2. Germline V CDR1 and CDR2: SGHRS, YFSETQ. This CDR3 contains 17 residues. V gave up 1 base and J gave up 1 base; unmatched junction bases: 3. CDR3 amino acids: CASSLWTSGASYNEQFF. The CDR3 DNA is TGCGCCAGCAGCTTGTGGACTAGCGGGGCTTCCTACAATGAGCAGTTCTTC.